The 24 T cell receptor beta chains listed next were all sequenced from one sample in a study of shared clonotypes between healthy human individuals. Generated by immunoSEQ multiplex PCR, the TCRdb table keeps only in-frame clones and is missing some. The sample has more than 2 million clones, over 85% seen once. The sample consisted of naive CD4+ T cells sorted from blood. Subset given: CD45RA+ positively selected. The receptors were gathered from a man in his late teens or twenties in good health.

CDR3 coding DNA: TGTGCCAGCAGTTATGGAAAGACTGGAAACACCATATATTTT. This codes for CASSYGKTGNTIYF. This chain uses TRBV6-5 with TRBJ1-3, with unresolved D. Germline CDR1 is MNHEY and CDR2 is SVGAGI. V was cut by 3 bases and J by 2 bases, with 8 bases left in between. CDR3 size: 14 residues.

This sequence joins TRBV18 and TRBJ2-1, with D perhaps TRBD1 (5 bases). Per germline, CDR1 KGHSH and CDR2 LQKENI. V was pared by 1 base and J by 6 bases, with 13 bases between. The CDR3 is 15 amino acids. CDR3 coding DNA: TGTGCCAGCTCACCACGGCAGGGTAGTAGCAATGAGCAGTTCTTC. It translates to CASSPRQGSSNEQFF.

This chain connects TRBV5-1 to TRBJ2-5; D is unclear. There are 13 residues in the CDR3. V lost 0 bases, J lost 4 bases, and 7 bases lay in between. Germline assignment: CDR1 SGHRS and CDR2 YFSETQ. The chain's CDR3 is CASSLVPIETQYF. For the CDR3, the DNA is TGCGCCAGCAGCTTGGTTCCTATAGAGACCCAGTACTTC. Drawing the rest from reference TRBV5-1 and TRBJ2-5, the complete variable domain is KAGVTQTPRYLIKTRGQQVTLSCSPISGHRSVSWYQQTPGQGLQFLFEYFSETQRNKGNFPGRFSGRQFSNSRSEMNVSTLELGDSALYLCASSLVPIETQYFGPGTRLLVL.

The chain uses TRBV19 and TRBJ1-5; D uncertain. The CDR3 has 14 amino acids. Trimming stripped 6 bases from V and 3 bases from J, with 12 bases between. In germline, CDR1 is LNHDA, CDR2 SQIVND (reference sequence). The CDR3: CASSPLVDNQPQHF. The CDR3 coding sequence is TGTGCCAGTAGCCCTCTCGTGGACAATCAGCCCCAGCATTTT.

J is TRBJ1-1 and V is TRBV6-1; 9 bases agree with TRBD1. From germline, CDR1 is MNHNS and CDR2 SASEGT. CDR3 length: 14 amino acids. V lost 2 bases, J lost 4 bases, and 2 bases stayed unmatched. CDR3 bases: TGTGCCAGCAGTGAACCGGGACAGGGCACTGAAGCTTTCTTT. Protein: CASSEPGQGTEAFF.

The V gene is TRBV6-1, the J gene TRBJ1-1; 9 bases match TRBD1. CDR1 and CDR2 from the germline V gene are MNHNS and SASEGT. The CDR3 totals 15 residues. V dropped 4 bases and J dropped 0; count of bases not matched to a gene: 3. CDR3 coding DNA: TGTGCCAGCAGTGTTGACAGGGGGATGAACACTGAAGCTTTCTTT. It specifies CASSVDRGMNTEAFF.

The V call is TRBV7-2, the J call TRBJ1-3; D unresolved. Germline assignment: CDR1 SGHTA and CDR2 FQGNSA. V was cut by 1 base and J by 0 bases, with 7 bases left in between. The CDR3 covers 15 residues. The CDR3: CASSLEPVSGNTIYF. In nucleotides, the CDR3 is TGTGCCAGCAGCTTAGAGCCTGTCTCTGGAAACACCATATATTTT. The variable domain in full, completed from reference TRBV7-2 and TRBJ1-3, reads GAGVSQSPSNKVTEKGKDVELRCDPISGHTALYWYRQSLGQGLEFLIYFQGNSAPDKSGLPSDRFSAERTGGSVSTLTIQRTQQEDSAVYLCASSLEPVSGNTIYFGEGSWLTVV.

The chain joins TRBV30 to TRBJ1-2; D not resolved. CDR3 length: 13 residues. With 3 bases removed from V and 5 bases from J, the gap between germline ends came to 13 bases. Germline V gives CDR1 GTSNPN, CDR2 SVGIG (reference sequence). The CDR3 bases are TGTGCCTGGAGACAGACCCCTGGGTATGGCTACACCTTC. Amino acid sequence: CAWRQTPGYGYTF.

J is TRBJ2-1 and V is TRBV11-3; no clear D gene. The V end lost 5 bases, the J end lost 8 bases, and 7 bases lay between the germline ends. The CDR3 contains 11 residues. CDR1 and CDR2 from the germline V gene are SGHNT and YENEEA. CDR3 nucleotides: TGTGCCAGCAGCGCTAGAGATGAGCAGTTCTTC. This gives the protein CASSARDEQFF.

V usage is TRBV28 and J usage is TRBJ2-5; D is undetermined. The length of the CDR3 is 12 residues. V shed 4 bases and J shed 2 bases, with 5 bases lying between them. Per the germline V gene, CDR1 is MDHEN and CDR2 is SYDVKM. CDR3 residues: CASSSTQETQYF. As DNA, the CDR3 is TGTGCCAGCAGTTCTACTCAAGAGACCCAGTACTTC. Together with reference TRBV28 and TRBJ2-5, the CDR3 gives the full variable domain: DVKVTQSSRYLVKRTGEKVFLECVQDMDHENMFWYRQDPGLGLRLIYFSYDVKMKEKGDIPEGYSVSREKKERFSLILESASTNQTSMYLCASSSTQETQYFGPGTRLLVL.

The V gene is TRBV10-2, the J gene TRBJ1-3; 7 bases align to TRBD1. The CDR3 length is 17 residues. The germline V gene has CDR1 WSHSY and CDR2 SAAADI. Trimming cost V 2 bases and J 1 base; bases outside gene matches: 8. As DNA, the CDR3 is TGCGCCAGCAGTGAGGCAGGGGGTATAGATTCTGGAAACACCATATATTTT. It translates to CASSEAGGIDSGNTIYF.

Comments on this clone: The sample has other DNA sequences that encode this CDR3 too. This rearrangement joins TRBV2 to TRBJ1-2, with D perhaps TRBD1 (5 bases). V was shortened by 2 bases and J by 1 base, with 8 bases between the two germline ends. CDR3 length: 14 residues. Germline loops: CDR1 SNHLY, CDR2 FYNNEI. CDR3 sequence: CASSERGLNYGYTF. The CDR3 DNA is TGTGCCAGCAGTGAACGGGGCCTTAACTATGGCTACACCTTC.

This clone is a singleton in its sample. The chain has TRBV6-5 and TRBJ2-7; D is unresolved. CDR3 length equals 16 residues. Germline V gene lookup returns CDR1 MNHEY and CDR2 SVGAGI. V lost 0 bases, J lost 1 base, and 13 bases lay in between. For the CDR3, the DNA is TGTGCCAGCAGTTACTCGATATCAGGACGGTCCTACGAGCAGTACTTC. It translates to CASSYSISGRSYEQYF.

This clone was seen just once. The V and J genes are TRBV6-5 and TRBJ2-7; maybe TRBD2 (6 bases). Germline CDR1 MNHEY, CDR2 SVGAGI. The V end was cut by 5 bases, the J end by 9 bases, with 23 bases between. The CDR3 consists of 15 residues. The CDR3 here is CASSRGTKGQLVQYF. The DNA for the CDR3 is TGTGCCAGCAGTCGGGGGACCAAGGGGCAATTAGTGCAGTACTTC.

J is TRBJ1-2 and V is TRBV6-1, with D possibly TRBD1 on 6 matching bases. Germline lookup yields CDR1 MNHNS and CDR2 SASEGT. The CDR3 consists of 16 residues. Trimming took off 0 bases at V and 7 bases at J, with 18 bases between the two ends. The CDR3 loop reads CASSEASAGVSAGYTF. CDR3 DNA sequence: TGTGCCAGCAGTGAAGCGTCTGCAGGGGTCTCAGCTGGCTACACCTTC.

This clone occurred once. The chain employs TRBV10-3 and TRBJ1-6, with D perhaps TRBD1 (5 bases). The ends were cut back, 10 bases at V and 5 bases at J, with 15 bases in the middle. The CDR3 has 14 amino acids. Germline CDR1 ENHRY, CDR2 SYGVKD. CDR3 loop: CATRPGTDNSPLHF. The CDR3 nucleotides read TGTGCCACCCGACCGGGGACGGATAATTCACCCCTCCACTTT.

This chain connects TRBV7-2 to TRBJ2-1, with D unclear. This CDR3 is built from 14 residues. Germline V lookup: CDR1 SGHTA, CDR2 FQGNSA. V lost 0 bases to trimming and J lost 8 bases, with 11 bases between them. CDR3: CASSLASPPYEQFF. The CDR3 bases are TGTGCCAGCAGCTTAGCGTCCCCCCCGTATGAGCAGTTCTTC.

Details on this clone: Other nucleotide sequences from this sample produce the same CDR3. The chain carries TRBV5-1 and TRBJ2-7, with D perhaps assigned TRBD1 or TRBD2 (5 bases each). The CDR3 has 14 residues. Germline values: CDR1 SGHRS, CDR2 YFSETQ. Between the trimmed V and J ends, which lost 4 bases and 4 bases, there was a span of 15 bases. CDR3 amino acids: CASSLVQGPYEQYF. CDR3 DNA: TGCGCCAGCAGCCTGGTCCAGGGACCATACGAGCAGTACTTC.

In regard to this clone: Other DNA sequences in the sample encode the same CDR3. V and J are TRBV14 and TRBJ1-6; possibly TRBD1 for D (6 bases). The V gene's germline CDR1 is SGHDN and CDR2 FVKESK. Trimming removed 1 base from V and 2 bases from J, with 9 bases in between. The CDR3 runs 16 residues. The CDR3 spells CASSQVGGTYNSPLHF. The DNA for the CDR3 is TGTGCCAGCAGCCAAGTAGGGGGTACCTATAATTCACCCCTCCACTTT.

Note on this clone: Other DNA sequences within the sample encode an identical CDR3. This CDR3 is CAISESGGRETQYF. DNA for the CDR3: TGTGCCATCAGTGAGTCAGGGGGCCGGGAGACCCAGTACTTC. The J gene is TRBJ2-5, the V gene TRBV10-3, with 7 bases identical to TRBD1. Trimming cost V 0 bases and J 5 bases; bases outside gene matches: 3. CDR1 is ENHRY, CDR2 SYGVKD, per germline. The CDR3 has 14 residues.

CDR3 region: CASGGQFMNTEAFF. The DNA for the CDR3 is TGTGCCAGCGGAGGACAGTTCATGAACACTGAAGCTTTCTTT. The chain links TRBV6-5 to TRBJ1-1; maybe TRBD1 (6 bases). Germline CDR1 is MNHEY and CDR2 is SVGAGI. Trimming stripped 8 bases from V and 0 bases from J, with 13 bases between. This CDR3 contains 14 residues.

The rearrangement links TRBV11-3 to TRBJ2-1; TRBD1 matches 9 bases. The CDR3 runs to 16 residues. Losses at the gene ends were 3 bases for V and 8 bases for J; bases not matched to a gene: 11. The germline gives CDR1 SGHNT, CDR2 YENEEA. CDR3 sequence reads: CASSFSGTGYEDEQFF. The CDR3 DNA sequence: TGTGCCAGCAGCTTCTCCGGGACAGGGTATGAGGATGAGCAGTTCTTC.

The chain uses TRBV28 and TRBJ1-2; TRBD1 matches 9 bases. V gave up 7 bases and J gave up 5 bases; unmatched junction bases: 5. Germline CDR1 reads MDHEN; CDR2 reads SYDVKM. The CDR3 is 13 residues long. This chain's CDR3 is CASTQGAGYGYTF. CDR3 coding DNA: TGTGCCAGCACACAGGGGGCCGGTTATGGCTACACCTTC.

Details on this clone: Other DNA sequences in the same sample also yield this CDR3. The genes are TRBV10-3 and TRBJ2-7, with D hard to call. The CDR3 consists of 15 residues. Germline loops: CDR1 ENHRY, CDR2 SYGVKD. V was cut by 0 bases and J by 0 bases, with 9 bases left in between. In DNA, the CDR3 is TGTGCCATCAGTGAGTCGGGCGGTAGCTCCTACGAGCAGTACTTC. Residues: CAISESGGSSYEQYF.